Below, one TCR beta chain is given with its context. What it binds is not known. The data belong to a study of T-cell memory formation after mild COVID-19. Germline assignment: CDR1 KGHDR and CDR2 SFDVKD. The CDR3 runs to 15 residues. Trimming left V 2 bases short and J 9 bases short, with 16 bases between. TCRdb re-analysed the 5' RACE reads in MiXCR, keeping a single row per CDR3 protein. The data contain about 430,000 distinct CDR3 sequences, less than 25% of them singletons. Study findings and constraints: The main location of contracting CD4+ clones was CM and EM, and that of contracting CD8+ clones was EMRA. Clones shrinking from day 15 to 85 showed even CD4/CD8 mixes; later expanders tilted CD4+. Within pre-infection memory, some responding clones were found, suggesting cross-reactive memory joined.

The sequencing input was PBMCs or a T cell subset sorted from them (not recorded which). This TCR was recovered from an adult woman who had mild COVID-19 (a few samples of this study predate the infection). Cell type and time point are not known. The chain links TRBV24-1 to TRBJ2-1, with D possibly being TRBD1 (6 bases). The CDR3 nucleotides are TGTGCCACCAGTGATTCATCTTTTTCAGGGGTTGAGCAGTTCTTC. Amino acid sequence: CATSDSSFSGVEQFF.